This TCR beta chain is drawn from a study of PD-L1 blockade in urothelial cancer (dated by TCRdb to the late 2010s). With respect to the entire study: Therapy was started at some point between 2013 and 2015 for all patients, and atezolizumab 1,200 mg was administered intravenously every 3 weeks. Pretreatment tumor samples, along with matched peripheral blood serially collected before and after atezolizumab treatment, were subjected to TCR sequencing. Pretreatment blood TCR-seq was available for about 27 patients, at least one posttreatment blood collection was obtained for about 24 patients, and tumor TCR-seq was available for about 24 patients. Blood samples yielded a median of around 150,000 T cells and some 80,000 unique TCRs, with median clonality roughly 0.084. In the same patients who had TCR sequencing, pretreatment tumors also underwent whole exome sequencing and RNA sequencing. Progression-free survival longer than 6 months counted as durable clinical benefit, and TCR features were additionally tested against both progression-free and overall survival. Patients had an ECOG performance status of 0 or 1 and had received between 0 and 3 prior chemotherapy regimens. About nine tenths of the roughly 29 patients were males with bladder-origin urothelial cancer, and about 60% of the roughly 29 reported a prior smoking history. Blood samples were analyzed at 3 weeks after treatment start (second dose) and at 6 weeks after treatment start. The study, an exploratory multi-omic analysis, examined somatic, immune and clinical correlates of response to PD-L1 blockade with atezolizumab in urothelial cancer. Durable clinical benefit was achieved by nine patients but not by the remaining 20.

CDR1 and CDR2 (SGHRS, YFSETQ) derive from the germline V gene. Relative to germline, V is missing 4 bases and J is missing 1 base, with 3 bases of the junction outside any gene match. Reading from cysteine to phenylalanine, the CDR3 counts 15 amino acids. The only DNA kept is the CDR3, 45 bases in frame from the first base. Broad study findings and their caveats: Because the sample size was small (n ≈ 31) and many exploratory analyses were performed, the results are intended to be hypothesis-generating. A pretreatment peripheral blood TCR clonality below the median was linked to improved progression-free and overall survival. Among patients with durable benefit, tumor-associated TCR clones showed greater expansion in peripheral blood 3 weeks after treatment started (n = 22, p = 0.022).

For this clone: Its antigen is not yet known. There are no base qualities to consult, and no much larger clone falls within one base.

The time point label on this specimen signifies: peripheral blood 6 weeks after treatment start. A total of 25 to 30 patients with locally advanced or metastatic urothelial carcinoma, treated at Memorial Sloan Kettering on a trial protocol, made up the cohort. Peripheral blood mononuclear cells were collected pretreatment and during treatment, with between 1 and 8 total time points per patient. The Qiagen DNeasy Blood extraction kit was used to purify genomic DNA from total PBMCs and tumor samples. PBMCs were collected pretreatment and during treatment and were isolated and stored as previously described. Each PCR received spiked-in synthetic TCR analog templates so that absolute template abundance could be estimated from read counts. TCRbeta CDR3 regions were amplified from genomic DNA with bias-controlled V and J gene primers using the immunoSEQ assay. Rearranged TCRbeta segments were sequenced at approximately 20X coverage. In the authors' own workflow: Sequencing errors were corrected by clustering and CDR3s were annotated against IMGT to assign V, D and J genes. Only productive TCRbeta rearrangements were used in downstream analyses, excluding out-of-frame or stop-codon sequences. To compute clonality, Shannon entropy was normalized by the log of the number of unique productive sequences and then subtracted from one. Clones differing between time points or between blood and tumor were identified using Fisher's exact test with Benjamini-Hochberg correction, with an adjusted p below 0.01 applied as the threshold. TCRdb provides this immuneACCESS table in a form limited to in-frame rearrangements. Some clones are lacking; in checked studies, under half of them reflect an unresolved V gene, and why the rest are absent is not known. V and J calls and clone size are given by that table; D and trimming were obtained from the DNA. For this sample the table gives fewer than 30,000 clones, of which around 80% were detected only once. Together, the top ten hold roughly 3% of the sample.

The material sequenced was PBMCs, taken around atezolizumab (anti-PD-L1) treatment. The chain uses TRBV5-1 and TRBJ2-5, and 11 junction bases match TRBD2. The sequence was collected from a man aged 70 or older with urothelial cancer. The CDR3 loop reads CASSPGLAGQETQYF. Here is the DNA: TGCGCCAGCAGCCCCGGACTAGCGGGCCAAGAGACCCAGTACTTC.